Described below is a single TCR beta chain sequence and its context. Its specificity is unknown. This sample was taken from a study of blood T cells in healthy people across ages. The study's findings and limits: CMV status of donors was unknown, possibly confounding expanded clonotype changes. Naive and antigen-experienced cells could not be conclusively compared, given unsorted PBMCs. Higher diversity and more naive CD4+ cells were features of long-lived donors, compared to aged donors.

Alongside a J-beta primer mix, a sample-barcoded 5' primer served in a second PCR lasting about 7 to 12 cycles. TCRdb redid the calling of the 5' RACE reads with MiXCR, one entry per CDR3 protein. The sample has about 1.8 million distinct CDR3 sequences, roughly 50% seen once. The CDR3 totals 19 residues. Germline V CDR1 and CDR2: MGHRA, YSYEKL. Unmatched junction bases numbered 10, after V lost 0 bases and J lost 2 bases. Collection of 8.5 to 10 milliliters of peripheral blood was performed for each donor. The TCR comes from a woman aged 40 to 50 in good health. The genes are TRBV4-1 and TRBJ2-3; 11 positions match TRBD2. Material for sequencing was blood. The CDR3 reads CASSQDTKTSGAHTDTQYF. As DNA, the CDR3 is TGCGCCAGCAGCCAAGATACGAAGACTAGCGGGGCTCACACAGATACGCAGTATTTT.